The 9 T cell receptor beta chains presented below share a single source sample, sequenced in a study of read filtering for tumor transcriptome and immune sequencing. Molecular barcoded adaptors covering alpha/delta and beta/gamma chains were used on roughly 400 ng RNA. MiXCR, run by TCRdb on the reads, gives a single entry per CDR3 protein. Altogether some 140,000 distinct CDR3 sequences are present, about 13% being singletons, with the ten largest covering about 8.6%. Material: a population of CD138-negative cells sorted from bone marrow. The origin of the receptors is a donor at least 40 years old with multiple myeloma.

This clonotype has ten or more counts. The chain is built from TRBV20-1 and TRBJ1-6, with 9 bases lining up with TRBD1. The ends lost 1 base at V and 7 bases at J; junction bases unmatched: 2. The CDR3 runs to 14 residues. Per germline, CDR1 DFQATT and CDR2 SNEGSKA (reference sequence). This chain's CDR3 is CSARAGQGNSPLHF. The CDR3 DNA is TGCAGTGCTAGAGCCGGACAGGGGAATTCACCCCTCCACTTT.

This clonotype was counted many times. The V gene is TRBV4-3, the J gene TRBJ2-7; D is perhaps TRBD1 (6 bases). CDR3 length: 15 amino acids. The germline gives CDR1 LGHNA, CDR2 YSLEER. V lost 0 bases, J lost 2 bases, and 11 bases lay in between. CDR3 residues: CASSQDFSGAYEQYF. Here the CDR3 DNA reads TGCGCCAGCAGCCAAGATTTCTCAGGGGCCTACGAGCAGTACTTC.

In its sample, this clonotype was seen many times. The chain is built from TRBV20-1 and TRBJ1-1, with TRBD1 matching over 8 bases. CDR3 length equals 13 residues. CDR1 and CDR2 from the germline V gene are DFQATT and SNEGSKA (reference sequence). J was trimmed by 4 bases and V by 5 bases; bases with no gene match: 6. The CDR3 region is CSAQGAFRTEAFF. The CDR3 nucleotides read TGCAGTGCTCAGGGGGCGTTCCGCACTGAAGCTTTCTTT.

This clonotype was seen repeatedly, ten times or more. This chain connects TRBV15 to TRBJ2-1; D is unclear. V was cut by 0 bases and J by 10 bases, with 7 bases left in between. The CDR3 is 12 amino acids. Per germline, CDR1 LNHNV and CDR2 YYDKDF (reference sequence). CDR3 amino acids: CATSRDTREQFF. CDR3 DNA sequence: TGTGCCACCAGCAGAGATACCAGGGAGCAGTTCTTC.

This clonotype was seen repeatedly, ten times or more. The V and J genes are TRBV7-9 and TRBJ2-3, with 9 bases lining up with TRBD1. Germline CDR1 is SEHNR and CDR2 is FQNEAQ (reference sequence). V shed 4 bases, J shed 5 bases, and the junction held 7 bases outside the gene matches. This CDR3 has 15 residues. The CDR3 region has the DNA TGTGCCAGCAGCTCGGGACAGGGTGGTGGAGATACGCAGTATTTT. Protein product: CASSSGQGGGDTQYF.

At least ten counts were recorded for this clonotype. This chain connects TRBV12-3 or TRBV12-4 to TRBJ1-5; no firm D call. CDR3 length: 13 residues. V gave up 6 bases and J gave up 7 bases, with 13 bases separating them. The CDR3 sequence: CASSPSGGQPQHF. The CDR3 bases are TGTGCCAGCAGCCCCTCAGGAGGACAGCCCCAGCATTTT.

This clonotype was observed many times. V gene TRBV7-9 combines with J gene TRBJ2-7, with 11 bases aligning to TRBD1. V shed 5 bases, J shed 7 bases, and the junction held 7 bases outside the gene matches. The germline V gene encodes CDR1 SEHNR and CDR2 FQNEAQ (reference sequence). The CDR3 contains 14 residues. CDR3 coding DNA: TGTGCCAGCAGCGCCGGGACAGGGGGGTTTGAGCAGTACTTC. Its protein is CASSAGTGGFEQYF.

The table lists this clonotype with many counts. The rearrangement links TRBV12-3 or TRBV12-4 to TRBJ1-5; the match to TRBD1 covers 8 bases. The CDR3 sequence is 16 residues long. V gave up 0 bases and J gave up 5 bases; unmatched junction bases: 6. CDR3 amino acids: CASSLANRGTYQPQHF. CDR3 DNA sequence: TGTGCCAGCAGTTTAGCGAACAGGGGGACATATCAGCCCCAGCATTTT.

This clonotype was observed many times. The V and J genes are TRBV10-3 and TRBJ2-1, with 11 bases aligning to TRBD2. Germline V lookup: CDR1 ENHRY, CDR2 SYGVKD. This CDR3 has 15 residues. The trim removed 6 bases at V and 5 bases at J, leaving 6 bases unmatched. The CDR3, as DNA: TGTGCCATCAGACAAGGGACTAGCGGAAACAATGAGCAGTTCTTC. This encodes CAIRQGTSGNNEQFF.